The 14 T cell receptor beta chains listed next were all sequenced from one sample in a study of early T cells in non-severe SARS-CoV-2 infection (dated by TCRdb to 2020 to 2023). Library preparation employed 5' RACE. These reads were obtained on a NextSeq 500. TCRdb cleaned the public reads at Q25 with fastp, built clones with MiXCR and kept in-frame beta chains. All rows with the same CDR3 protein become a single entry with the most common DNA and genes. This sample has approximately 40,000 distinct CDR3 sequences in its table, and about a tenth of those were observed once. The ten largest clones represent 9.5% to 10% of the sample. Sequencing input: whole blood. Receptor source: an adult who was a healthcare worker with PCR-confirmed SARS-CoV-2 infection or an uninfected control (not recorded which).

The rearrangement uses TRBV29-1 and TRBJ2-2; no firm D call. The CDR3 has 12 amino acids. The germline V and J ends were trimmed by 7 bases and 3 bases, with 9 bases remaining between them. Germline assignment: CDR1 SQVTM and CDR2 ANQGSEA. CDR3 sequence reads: CSAYRDTGELFF. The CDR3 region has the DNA TGCAGCGCCTACAGAGACACCGGGGAGCTGTTTTTT.

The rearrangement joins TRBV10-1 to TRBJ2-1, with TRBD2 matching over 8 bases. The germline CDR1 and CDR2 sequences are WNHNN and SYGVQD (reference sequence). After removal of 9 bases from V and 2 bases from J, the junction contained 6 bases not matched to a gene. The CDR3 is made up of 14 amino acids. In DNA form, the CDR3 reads TGCGCCAGGTTACTAGCGGCTGCCTACAATGAGCAGTTCTTC. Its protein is CARLLAAAYNEQFF.

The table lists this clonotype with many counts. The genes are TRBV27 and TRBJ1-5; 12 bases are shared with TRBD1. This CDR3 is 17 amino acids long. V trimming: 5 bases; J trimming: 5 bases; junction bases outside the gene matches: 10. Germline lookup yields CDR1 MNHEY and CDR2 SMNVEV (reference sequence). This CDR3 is CASSPSPGTGGYQPQHF. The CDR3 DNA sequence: TGTGCCAGCAGTCCATCCCCTGGGACAGGGGGCTATCAGCCCCAGCATTTT.

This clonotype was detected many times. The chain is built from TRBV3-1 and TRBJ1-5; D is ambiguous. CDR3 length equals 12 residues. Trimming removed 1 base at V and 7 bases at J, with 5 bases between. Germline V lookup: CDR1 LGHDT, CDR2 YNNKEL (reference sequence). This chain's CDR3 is CASSQGGQPQHF. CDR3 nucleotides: TGTGCCAGCAGCCAAGGCGGGCAGCCCCAGCATTTT.

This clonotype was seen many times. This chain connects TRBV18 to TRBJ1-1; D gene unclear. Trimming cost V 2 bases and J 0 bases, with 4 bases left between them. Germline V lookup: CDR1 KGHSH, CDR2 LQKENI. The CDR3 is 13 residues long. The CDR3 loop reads CASSPGMNTEAFF. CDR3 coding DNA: TGTGCCAGCTCACCAGGGATGAACACTGAAGCTTTCTTT.

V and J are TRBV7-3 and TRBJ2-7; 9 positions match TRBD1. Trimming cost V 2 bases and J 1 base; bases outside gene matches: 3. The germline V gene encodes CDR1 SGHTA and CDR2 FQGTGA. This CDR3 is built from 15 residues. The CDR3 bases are TGTGCCAGCAGCTTAGGGACAGGGATGTCCTACGAGCAGTACTTC. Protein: CASSLGTGMSYEQYF.

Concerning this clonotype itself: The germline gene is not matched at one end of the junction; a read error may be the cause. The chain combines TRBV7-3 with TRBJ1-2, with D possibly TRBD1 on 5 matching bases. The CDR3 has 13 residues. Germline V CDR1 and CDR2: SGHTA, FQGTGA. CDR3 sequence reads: CASSLTGLEGYTF. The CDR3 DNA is TGTGCCAGCAGCCTAACAGGTCTCGAGGGCTACACCTTC.

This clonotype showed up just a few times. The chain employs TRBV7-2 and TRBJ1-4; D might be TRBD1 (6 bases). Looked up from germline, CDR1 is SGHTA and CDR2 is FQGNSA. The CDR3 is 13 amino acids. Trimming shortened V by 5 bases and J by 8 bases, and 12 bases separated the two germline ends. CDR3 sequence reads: CASSPVGGEKLFF. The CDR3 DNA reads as TGTGCCAGCAGCCCGGTAGGGGGAGAAAAACTGTTTTTT.

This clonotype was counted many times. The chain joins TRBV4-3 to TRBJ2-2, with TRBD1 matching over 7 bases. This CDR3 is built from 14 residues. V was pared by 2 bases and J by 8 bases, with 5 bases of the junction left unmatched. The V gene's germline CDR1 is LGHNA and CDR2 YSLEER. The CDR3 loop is CASSQSRDRGELFF. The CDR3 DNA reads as TGCGCCAGCAGCCAATCCCGGGACAGAGGGGAGCTGTTTTTT.

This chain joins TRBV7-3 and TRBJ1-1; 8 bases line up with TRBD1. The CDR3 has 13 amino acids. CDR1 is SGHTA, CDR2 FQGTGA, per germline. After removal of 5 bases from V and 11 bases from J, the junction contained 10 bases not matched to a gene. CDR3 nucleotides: TGTGCCAGCAGCCCAGGACAGGGCAGAGGGGCTTTCTTT. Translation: CASSPGQGRGAFF. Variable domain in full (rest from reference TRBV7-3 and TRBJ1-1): GAGVSQTPSNKVTEKGKYVELRCDPISGHTALYWYRQSLGQGPEFLIYFQGTGAADDSGLPNDRFFAVRPEGSVSTLKIQRTERGDSAVYLCASSPGQGRGAFFGQGTRLTVV.

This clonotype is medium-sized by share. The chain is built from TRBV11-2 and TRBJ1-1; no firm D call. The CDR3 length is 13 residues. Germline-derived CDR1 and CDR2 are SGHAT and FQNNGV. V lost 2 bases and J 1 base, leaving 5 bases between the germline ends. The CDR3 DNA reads TGTGCCAGCAGCTTAAGAGGGAACACTGAAGCTTTCTTT. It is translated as CASSLRGNTEAFF.

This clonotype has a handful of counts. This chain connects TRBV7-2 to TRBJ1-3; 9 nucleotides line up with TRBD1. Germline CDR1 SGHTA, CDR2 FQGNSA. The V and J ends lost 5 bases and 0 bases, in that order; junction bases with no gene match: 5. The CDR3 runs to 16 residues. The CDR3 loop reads CASSQQGAGSGNTIYF. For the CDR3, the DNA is TGTGCCAGCAGCCAACAGGGGGCAGGCTCTGGAAACACCATATATTTT.

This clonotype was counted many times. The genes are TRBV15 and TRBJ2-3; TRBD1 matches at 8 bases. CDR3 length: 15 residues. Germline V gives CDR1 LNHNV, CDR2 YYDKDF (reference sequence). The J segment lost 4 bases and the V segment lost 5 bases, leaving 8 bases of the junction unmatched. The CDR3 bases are TGTGCCACCAGCCGAGGACAGGGCTCAGCAGATACGCAGTATTTT. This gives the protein CATSRGQGSADTQYF.

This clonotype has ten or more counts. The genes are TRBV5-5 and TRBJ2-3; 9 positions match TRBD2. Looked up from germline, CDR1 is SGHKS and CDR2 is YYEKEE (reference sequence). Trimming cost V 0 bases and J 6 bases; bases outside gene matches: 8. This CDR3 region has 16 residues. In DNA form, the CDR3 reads TGTGCCAGCAGCTTGGCACCTAGCGGGACTGGGGATACGCAGTATTTT. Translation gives CASSLAPSGTGDTQYF. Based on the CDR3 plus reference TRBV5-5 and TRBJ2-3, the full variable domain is DAGVTQSPTHLIKTRGQQVTLRCSPISGHKSVSWYQQVLGQGPQFIFQYYEKEERGRGNFPDRFSARQFPNYSSELNVNALLLGDSALYLCASSLAPSGTGDTQYFGPGTRLTVL.